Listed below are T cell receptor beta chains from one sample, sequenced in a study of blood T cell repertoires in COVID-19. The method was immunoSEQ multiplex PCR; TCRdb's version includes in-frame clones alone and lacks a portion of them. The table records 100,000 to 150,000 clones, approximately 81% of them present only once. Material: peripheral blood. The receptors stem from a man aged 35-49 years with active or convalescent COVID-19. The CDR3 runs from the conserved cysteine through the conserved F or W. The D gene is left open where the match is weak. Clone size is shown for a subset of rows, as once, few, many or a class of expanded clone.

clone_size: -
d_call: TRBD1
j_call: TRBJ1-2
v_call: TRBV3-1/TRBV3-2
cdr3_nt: TGTGCCAGCAGCCAAGTTCTCACAGGGGGCGCAGAAGTAGGCTACACCTTC
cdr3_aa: CASSQVLTGGAEVGYTF

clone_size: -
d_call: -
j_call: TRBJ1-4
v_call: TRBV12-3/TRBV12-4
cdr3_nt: TGTGCCAGCAAACCGGGGGGGGGAGAAAAACTGTTTTTT
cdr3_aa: CASKPGGGEKLFF

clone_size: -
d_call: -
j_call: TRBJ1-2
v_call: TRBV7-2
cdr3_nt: TGTGCCAGCAGCCAGCGGGGGTTGCCAGGGCCCGGCTACACCTTC
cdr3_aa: CASSQRGLPGPGYTF

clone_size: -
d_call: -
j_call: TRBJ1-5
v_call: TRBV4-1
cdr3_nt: TGCGCCAGCAGCCCAGAGCGGGGAAAGCCCCAGCATTTT
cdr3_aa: CASSPERGKPQHF

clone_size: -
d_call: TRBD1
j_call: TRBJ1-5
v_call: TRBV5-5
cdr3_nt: TGTGCCAGCAGCGTGGCAGGGGGTGCTAATCAGCCCCAGCATTTT
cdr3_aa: CASSVAGGANQPQHF

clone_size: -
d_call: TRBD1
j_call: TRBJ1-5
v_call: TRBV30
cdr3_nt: TGTGCGATCGGACAGGGGGCGAGGCAGCCCCAGCATTTT
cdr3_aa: CAIGQGARQPQHF

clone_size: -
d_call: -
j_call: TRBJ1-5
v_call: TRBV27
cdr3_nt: TGTGCCAGCAGTCTGGCGGGGCGCGGCAATCAGCCCCAGCATTTT
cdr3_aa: CASSLAGRGNQPQHF

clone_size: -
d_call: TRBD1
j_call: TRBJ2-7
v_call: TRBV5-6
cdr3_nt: TGTGCCAGCAGCCTACTACAGGGGGCGCGCACCTACGAGCAGTACTTC
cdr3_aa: CASSLLQGARTYEQYF

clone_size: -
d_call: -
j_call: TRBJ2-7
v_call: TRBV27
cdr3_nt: TGTGCCAGCAGTTTCGACGGGGGCGAGCAGTACTTC
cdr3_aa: CASSFDGGEQYF

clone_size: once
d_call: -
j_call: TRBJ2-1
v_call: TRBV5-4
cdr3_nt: TGTGCCAGCAGCGCCCGGGACTACAATGAGCAGTTCTTC
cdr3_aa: CASSARDYNEQFF